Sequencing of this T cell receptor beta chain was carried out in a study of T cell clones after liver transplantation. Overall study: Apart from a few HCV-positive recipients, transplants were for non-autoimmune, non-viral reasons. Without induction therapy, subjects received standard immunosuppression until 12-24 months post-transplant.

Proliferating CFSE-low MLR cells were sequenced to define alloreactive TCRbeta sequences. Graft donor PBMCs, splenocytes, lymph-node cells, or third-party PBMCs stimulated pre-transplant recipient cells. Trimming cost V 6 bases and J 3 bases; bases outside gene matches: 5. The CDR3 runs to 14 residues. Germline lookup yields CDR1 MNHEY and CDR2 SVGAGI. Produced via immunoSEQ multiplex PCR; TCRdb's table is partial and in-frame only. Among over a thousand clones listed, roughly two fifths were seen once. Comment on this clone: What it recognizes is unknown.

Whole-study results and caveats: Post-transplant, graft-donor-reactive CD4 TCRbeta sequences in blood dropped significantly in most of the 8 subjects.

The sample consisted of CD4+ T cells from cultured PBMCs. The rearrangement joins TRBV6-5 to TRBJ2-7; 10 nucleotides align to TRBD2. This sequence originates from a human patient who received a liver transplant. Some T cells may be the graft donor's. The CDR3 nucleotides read TGTGCCAGCAGGGGAGGGACTAGCGTCTACGAGCAGTACTTC. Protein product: CASRGGTSVYEQYF.